This section outlines one T cell receptor beta chain sequence together with its context. Germline trimming cut 7 bases from V and 3 bases from J; bases unmatched to any gene: 9. Germline lookup yields CDR1 SEHNR and CDR2 FQNEAQ (reference sequence). The CDR3 is 16 amino acids. This specimen belongs to a study of blood T cell repertoires in COVID-19. As for the study in general: The study drew acute and convalescent COVID-19 samples from the United States, Italy and Spain.

Per the original data handling: Reference gene primer amplification yielded estimated nucleated cell counts. Sequencing was performed with immunoSEQ multiplex PCR; in TCRdb, only in-frame clones are kept and a portion is missing. The V and J calls and clone size come from that table; D and trimming were worked out from the DNA. The sample lists around 200,000 clones, about 87% occurring once. Material for sequencing was peripheral blood. This receptor was obtained from a man between 18 and 35 years old with active or convalescent COVID-19. The chain links TRBV7-9 to TRBJ2-1; the match to TRBD1 covers 10 bases. Here the CDR3 reads CASNPTGTGVYNEQFF. The CDR3 DNA reads TGTGCCAGCAACCCCACCGGGACAGGGGTCTACAATGAGCAGTTCTTC.